The 20 T cell receptor beta chains reported below all come from one sample, sequenced in a study of CD8 T cells in Susac syndrome (dated by TCRdb to the late 2010s). The method was the immunoSEQ multiplex PCR assay. RNA was extracted using the RNeasy kit, and roughly 0.45 to 1 ug of the RNA was reverse transcribed with random hexamers. Using fastp trimming at Q25 and MiXCR clonotype assembly, TCRdb reanalyzed the public sequencing data and kept in-frame beta chains. Each record represents a unique CDR3 protein, reported with the most common genes and DNA among its rows. This sample gives over 150,000 distinct CDR3 sequences in total; 95% to 97% of them show up just once. The top ten constitute about 0.12% of the sample. The sequenced material came from CD4+ T cells from PBMCs. These TCRs come from a human donor with Susac syndrome.

The chain recombines TRBV15 with TRBJ2-3; D may be TRBD2 (6 bases). Germline CDR1 LNHNV, CDR2 YYDKDF (reference sequence). V was pared by 0 bases and J by 1 base, with 14 bases between. This CDR3 comprises 17 residues. CDR3 sequence: CATSRDRLLARTDTQYF. The CDR3 region has the DNA TGTGCCACCAGCAGAGATCGCTTACTAGCCCGCACAGATACGCAGTATTTT.

This clonotype was seen once. This chain uses TRBV5-6 with TRBJ2-3; 7 positions agree with TRBD1. The germline gives CDR1 SGHDT, CDR2 YYEEEE. The CDR3 runs 15 residues. The junction had 4 bases not matched to a gene; V was cut back by 2 bases and J by 1 base. The CDR3 sequence is CASSFPQGRTDTQYF. Written as DNA, the CDR3 is TGTGCCAGCAGCTTCCCACAGGGGCGCACAGATACGCAGTATTTT.

This chain connects TRBV6-5 to TRBJ2-1; unclear D gene. Germline assignment: CDR1 MNHEY and CDR2 SVGAGI. The germline V and J ends were trimmed by 3 bases and 7 bases, with 10 bases remaining between them. This CDR3 comprises 13 residues. The CDR3 loop is CASSYKLGNEQFF. The CDR3 DNA reads as TGTGCCAGCAGTTATAAGTTGGGTAATGAGCAGTTCTTC.

The chain combines TRBV27 with TRBJ1-1; 7 bases map to TRBD1. Germline lookup yields CDR1 MNHEY and CDR2 SMNVEV (reference sequence). CDR3 length equals 15 residues. The ends lost 8 bases at V and 4 bases at J; junction bases unmatched: 13. For the CDR3, the DNA is TGTGCCAGCGGCCTGCAGGACAGGATGGGCACTGAAGCTTTCTTT. Its protein product is CASGLQDRMGTEAFF.

This chain links TRBV14 with TRBJ2-1; D may correspond to TRBD1 or TRBD2 (5 bases each). The V gene lost 4 bases and the J gene lost 9 bases, with 10 bases spanning the gap. CDR3 size: 12 residues. Germline V gene lookup returns CDR1 SGHDN and CDR2 FVKESK. CDR3 bases: TGTGCCAGCAGCCCTAGTGGGGGTGAGCAGTTCTTC. Translating it yields CASSPSGGEQFF.

V is TRBV6-2 or TRBV6-3 and J is TRBJ2-7; the match to TRBD1 covers 9 bases. This CDR3 spans 14 amino acids. Germline V CDR1 and CDR2: MNHEY, SVGEGT. V lost 2 bases to trimming and J lost 7 bases; unmatched junction nucleotides: 6. The CDR3 is CASSYGTGKAEQYF. CDR3 coding DNA: TGTGCCAGCAGTTACGGGACAGGGAAGGCGGAGCAGTACTTC.

The chain links TRBV28 to TRBJ1-1; D gene uncertain. The ends were cut back, 2 bases at V and 3 bases at J, with 7 bases in the middle. The CDR3 consists of 13 residues. Germline lookup yields CDR1 MDHEN and CDR2 SYDVKM. In nucleotides, the CDR3 is TGTGCCAGCAGTTTAGCAGTCGACACTGAAGCTTTCTTT. It translates to CASSLAVDTEAFF.

The J gene is TRBJ2-7, the V gene TRBV7-2; 9 nucleotides agree with TRBD1. The CDR3 is 16 residues long. CDR1 is SGHTA, CDR2 FQGNSA, per germline. J gave up 3 bases and V 1 base, and 7 bases lay outside the gene matches. The CDR3 is CASSLVSGQGLYEQYV. The CDR3 DNA is TGTGCCAGCAGCTTAGTATCGGGACAGGGCCTCTACGAGCAGTACGTC.

This clonotype appeared once. This chain connects TRBV18 to TRBJ2-4; TRBD2 matches 10 bases. This CDR3 contains 15 residues. Trimming cost V 0 bases and J 4 bases; bases outside gene matches: 0. CDR1 KGHSH and CDR2 LQKENI come from the germline V gene. CDR3 region: CASSPPTSGKNIQYF. The CDR3 nucleotides are TGTGCCAGCTCACCACCGACTAGCGGGAAAAACATTCAGTACTTC.

The genes are TRBV6-1 and TRBJ2-3, with 7 positions matching TRBD1. This CDR3 comprises 14 residues. V shed 8 bases, J shed 1 base, and the junction held 6 bases outside the gene matches. CDR1 and CDR2 from the germline V gene are MNHNS and SASEGT. As DNA, the CDR3 is TGTGCCAGCCGACAGGGATGGGGCACAGATACGCAGTATTTT. It specifies CASRQGWGTDTQYF.

This chain uses TRBV6-5 with TRBJ1-6; D is ambiguous. Germline assignment: CDR1 MNHEY and CDR2 SVGAGI. The V gene lost 6 bases and the J gene lost 16 bases, with 13 bases spanning the gap. This CDR3 spans 11 amino acids. The CDR3 DNA is TGTGCCAGCAGCGACAAAGGAGGGCTCCACTTT. As protein: CASSDKGGLHF.

The genes are TRBV11-1 and TRBJ1-1, with D tentatively TRBD1 (5 bases). The germline V gene encodes CDR1 SGHAT and CDR2 FQDESV (reference sequence). The CDR3 has 14 amino acids. V lost 1 base, J lost 0 bases, and 6 bases lay in between. The DNA for the CDR3 is TGTGCCAGCAGCTTAGACAGGCTGAACACTGAAGCTTTCTTT. This translates into CASSLDRLNTEAFF.

V and J are TRBV2 and TRBJ2-7, with D maybe TRBD2 (6 bases). V lost 3 bases, J lost 0 bases, and 12 bases lay in between. Germline V gene data show CDR1 as SNHLY and CDR2 as FYNNEI. CDR3 length equals 15 residues. As DNA, the CDR3 is TGTGCCAGCAGTGACGGGACTGCCAGCTCCTACGAGCAGTACGTC. This gives the protein CASSDGTASSYEQYV.

The V and J genes are TRBV20-1 and TRBJ1-2, with a tentative D call TRBD1 (5 bases). The germline CDR1 and CDR2 sequences are DFQATT and SNEGSKA (reference sequence). The V end was cut by 6 bases, the J end by 8 bases, with 13 bases between. The CDR3 spans 11 residues. The CDR3 DNA reads as TGCAGTGCCGGGACTCTGGGGGGCTACACCTTC. Translating it yields CSAGTLGGYTF.

The chain joins TRBV6-2 or TRBV6-3 to TRBJ2-3; TRBD2 matches 10 bases. This CDR3 contains 17 residues. Per germline, CDR1 MNHEY and CDR2 SVGEGT. J was trimmed by 2 bases and V by 0 bases; bases with no gene match: 5. This CDR3 reads CASSYSSAGGPTDTQYF. For the CDR3, the DNA is TGTGCCAGCAGTTACTCGTCAGCGGGAGGGCCCACAGATACGCAGTATTTT.

V is TRBV9 and J is TRBJ2-2; D is unresolved. The germline gives CDR1 SGDLS, CDR2 YYNGEE. With 0 bases removed from V and 0 bases from J, the gap between germline ends came to 6 bases. The length of the CDR3 is 15 residues. The CDR3 bases are TGTGCCAGCAGCGTAGAGGCAGCGAACACCGGGGAGCTGTTTTTT. The encoded protein is CASSVEAANTGELFF.

The V call is TRBV28, the J call TRBJ2-7; D is undetermined. The CDR3 consists of 11 residues. V was shortened by 7 bases and J by 6 bases, with 10 bases between the two germline ends. Germline CDR1 reads MDHEN; CDR2 reads SYDVKM. Here the CDR3 reads CASTDLSEQYF. For the CDR3, the DNA is TGTGCCAGCACCGACCTAAGCGAGCAGTACTTC.

The chain has TRBV24-1 and TRBJ2-5, with D perhaps matching TRBD1 (6 bases). The CDR3 has 15 residues. CDR1 is KGHDR, CDR2 SFDVKD, per germline. V lost 4 bases and J lost 4, with 15 bases in between. This CDR3 is CATSEVQGSGETQYF. In DNA form, the CDR3 reads TGTGCCACCAGTGAAGTCCAGGGGTCTGGAGAGACCCAGTACTTC.

The V gene is TRBV5-1, the J gene TRBJ2-5; a weak D match, TRBD1 (6 bases). Trimming took 1 base from V and 3 from J, leaving 10 bases between them. Germline-derived CDR1 and CDR2 are SGHRS and YFSETQ. This CDR3 spans 14 amino acids. The CDR3 DNA reads TGCGCCAGCAGCTTGACAGGGTTTGAAGAGACCCAGTACTTC. This translates into CASSLTGFEETQYF.

The genes are TRBV7-2 and TRBJ2-5; a possible D gene is TRBD2 (5 bases). The germline gives CDR1 SGHTA, CDR2 FQGNSA. The length of the CDR3 is 14 residues. Trimming removed 4 bases from V and 4 bases from J, with 13 bases in between. The CDR3 loop reads CASSWLEGRETQYF. Here the CDR3 DNA reads TGTGCCAGCAGCTGGCTTGAGGGCAGAGAGACCCAGTACTTC.